Each of the 10 T cell receptor beta chains below was sequenced from the same sample in a study of cytomegalovirus exposure and HLA in healthy donors. Both 60 Vbeta primers and 13 Jbeta primers went into the PCR. Assay used: immunoSEQ multiplex PCR; TCRdb lists only in-frame clones, some missing. Reported are approximately 79,000 clones; the ten largest clones contain 0.83%. The sequenced material came from PBMCs. These receptors were taken from a boy between 10 and 17 years old in good health and CMV-seronegative.

The chain has TRBV5-1 and TRBJ2-3; 12 nucleotides align to TRBD2. From germline, CDR1 is SGHRS and CDR2 YFSETQ. CDR3 length: 16 amino acids. With 0 bases clipped from V and 1 base from J, the junction kept 0 bases outside the gene matches. The CDR3 nucleotides read TGCGCCAGCAGCTTGGGGACTAGCGGGGGCACAGATACGCAGTATTTT. Protein sequence: CASSLGTSGGTDTQYF.

The gene calls are TRBV4-1 and TRBJ2-3; D possibly corresponds to TRBD1 (6 bases). The CDR3 extends over 18 amino acids. Trimming shortened V by 0 bases and J by 3 bases, and 19 bases separated the two germline ends. Germline V gene lookup returns CDR1 MGHRA and CDR2 YSYEKL. The CDR3: CASSQEKIFIGTTDTQYF. CDR3 bases: TGCGCCAGCAGCCAAGAAAAGATCTTCATCGGGACAACAGATACGCAGTATTTT.

The chain couples TRBV13 to TRBJ2-7, with TRBD2 identical over 7 bases. V dropped 5 bases and J dropped 3; count of bases not matched to a gene: 4. Germline CDR1 is PRHDT and CDR2 is FYEKMQ (reference sequence). This CDR3 region has 13 residues. The CDR3 protein is CASSHGGFYEQYF. DNA of the CDR3: TGTGCCAGCAGCCACGGGGGGTTCTACGAGCAGTACTTC.

The chain carries TRBV2 and TRBJ1-2; 7 bases align to TRBD1. The CDR3 spans 13 residues. Germline CDR1 and CDR2: SNHLY and FYNNEI. The ends lost 2 bases at V and 5 bases at J; junction bases unmatched: 2. The chain's CDR3 is CASSELTGYGYTF. CDR3 coding DNA: TGTGCCAGCAGTGAACTGACAGGGTATGGCTACACCTTC.

V gene TRBV5-4 combines with J gene TRBJ1-6; D ambiguous. The germline V gene has CDR1 SGHNT and CDR2 YYREEE (reference sequence). V lost 5 bases, J lost 7 bases, and 22 bases lay in between. The CDR3 is 17 amino acids. CDR3 coding DNA: TGTGCCAGCAGTTTTTCCCGTGTTCGTTCTCCCAATTCACCCCTCCACTTT. This encodes CASSFSRVRSPNSPLHF.

The chain links TRBV4-2 to TRBJ2-5; the match to TRBD2 covers 8 bases. Germline V CDR1 and CDR2: LGHNA, YNFKEQ. The CDR3 totals 16 residues. Unmatched junction bases numbered 9, after V lost 1 base and J lost 5 bases. Here the CDR3 DNA reads TGTGCCAGCAGCCAAGCTGGGACTAGGGGCGGGGAGACCCAGTACTTC. Residues: CASSQAGTRGGETQYF.

The genes are TRBV10-1 and TRBJ2-3; 7 bases agree with TRBD2. The CDR3 is 14 residues long. The V and J ends lost 6 bases and 0 bases, in that order; junction bases with no gene match: 3. CDR1 and CDR2 (germline): WNHNN, SYGVQD (reference sequence). CDR3 in DNA: TGCGCCAGCAGCCCTAGCGGAAGCACAGATACGCAGTATTTT. As protein: CASSPSGSTDTQYF.

The V call is TRBV10-1, the J call TRBJ2-7, with 9 bases matching TRBD2. CDR3 length equals 14 residues. Losses at the gene ends were 4 bases for V and 4 bases for J; bases not matched to a gene: 5. Germline V gene sequence: CDR1 WNHNN, CDR2 SYGVQD (reference sequence). The CDR3 DNA reads TGCGCCAGCAGTGTGCGTAGCGGGGGTTACGAGCAGTACTTC. Its protein is CASSVRSGGYEQYF.

The chain recombines TRBV7-9 with TRBJ1-6, with D unresolved. CDR1 is SEHNR and CDR2 is FQNEAQ in the germline V gene (reference sequence). The CDR3 is 11 amino acids. V lost 6 bases and J lost 12, with 9 bases in between. The CDR3 DNA sequence: TGTGCCAGCAGGCTGGAGGGACCCCTCCACTTT. It is translated as CASRLEGPLHF.

The rearrangement uses TRBV15 and TRBJ1-1; D not resolved. Germline V gene lookup returns CDR1 LNHNV and CDR2 YYDKDF (reference sequence). V was pared by 1 base and J by 5 bases, with 11 bases between. The CDR3 totals 14 residues. This chain's CDR3 is CATSRGFRGTEAFF. For the CDR3, the DNA is TGTGCCACCAGCAGAGGGTTCCGGGGAACTGAAGCTTTCTTT.